The source of this T cell receptor beta chain is a study of T cells after yellow fever vaccination. CDR3 length: 13 residues. Germline V gene lookup returns CDR1 KGHSH and CDR2 LQKENI. The ends were cut back, 2 bases at V and 7 bases at J, with 12 bases in the middle. TCRdb re-called the 5' RACE reads with MiXCR, one entry per CDR3 protein. Here the sample spans about 26,000 distinct CDR3 sequences, approximately 4.8% being singletons. The study's findings and limits: Clonotypes appearing in both CD4 and CD8 compartments existed, and their share was small. Faster peaking, at day 5 versus 15, marked a secondary response that was weaker.

The chain combines TRBV18 with TRBJ2-7; tentatively, D is TRBD2 (6 bases). This clonotype was sampled from a man between 18 and 29 years old who received the YFV17D yellow fever vaccine. The source was PBMCs, either bulk or a sorted T-cell subset (CD4+, CD8+, memory, or dextramer-sorted; not recorded which), collected on the day of the yellow fever booster vaccination. The CDR3 is CASSPGPGREQYF. In DNA, the CDR3 is TGTGCCAGCTCACCAGGGCCAGGGAGGGAGCAGTACTTC. The whole variable domain, filled in from reference TRBV18 and TRBJ2-7, reads NAGVMQNPRHLVRRRGQEARLRCSPMKGHSHVYWYRQLPEEGLKFMVYLQKENIIDESGMPKERFSAEFPKEGPSILRIQQVVRGDSAAYFCASSPGPGREQYFGPGTRLTVT.